A selection of T cell receptor beta chains follows, all from one sample in a study of spatial heterogeneity in lung cancer. TCRdb reprocessed the 5' RACE reads via MiXCR and lists one record per CDR3 protein. The sample lists 1,500 to 2,000 distinct CDR3 sequences; about 19% were seen once. Sequencing was performed on PBMCs, taken at follow-up. These receptors were collected from a male donor with early-stage non-small cell lung cancer. CDR3s include the opening cysteine and the closing phenylalanine or tryptophan. D genes are given only for firm matches. Size values are once, few and many counts, or a class for expanded clones, and some rows have none.

j_call: TRBJ2-1
cdr3_length: 15
clone_size: few
v_call: TRBV29-1
d_call: .
cdr3_aa: CSVPQGGRAYNEQFF
cdr3_nt: TGCAGCGTACCACAGGGGGGGCGCGCCTACAATGAGCAGTTCTTC

j_call: TRBJ1-2
cdr3_length: 15
clone_size: medium-sized
v_call: TRBV5-1
d_call: .
cdr3_aa: CASTPRGGPNYGYTF
cdr3_nt: TGCGCCAGCACCCCTCGGGGGGGGCCCAACTATGGCTACACCTTC

j_call: TRBJ2-3
cdr3_length: 15
clone_size: medium-sized
v_call: TRBV9
d_call: .
cdr3_aa: CASSVNGRNTDTQYF
cdr3_nt: TGTGCCAGCAGCGTAAACGGCAGGAACACAGATACGCAGTATTTT

j_call: TRBJ2-2
cdr3_length: 14
clone_size: few
v_call: TRBV20-1
d_call: .
cdr3_aa: CSAAVAANTGELFF
cdr3_nt: TGCAGTGCCGCCGTTGCAGCGAACACCGGGGAGCTGTTTTTT

j_call: TRBJ2-1
cdr3_length: 15
clone_size: medium-sized
v_call: TRBV19
d_call: .
cdr3_aa: CASTPGGVSYNEQFF
cdr3_nt: TGTGCCAGTACCCCCGGCGGCGTCTCCTACAATGAGCAGTTCTTC

j_call: TRBJ2-5
cdr3_length: 15
clone_size: large
v_call: TRBV7-2
d_call: .
cdr3_aa: CASSKAGGYQETQYF
cdr3_nt: TGTGCCAGCAGCAAAGCAGGCGGCTACCAAGAGACCCAGTACTTC

j_call: TRBJ2-5
cdr3_length: 13
clone_size: .
v_call: TRBV24-1
d_call: .
cdr3_aa: CATRAREEETQYF
cdr3_nt: TGTGCCACCAGGGCGAGGGAGGAAGAGACCCAGTACTTC

j_call: TRBJ2-5
cdr3_length: 15
clone_size: many
v_call: TRBV5-6
d_call: TRBD1
cdr3_aa: CASSLARTGKETQYF
cdr3_nt: TGTGCCAGCAGCTTGGCCCGGACAGGGAAAGAGACCCAGTACTTC

j_call: TRBJ1-1
cdr3_length: 14
clone_size: medium-sized
v_call: TRBV28
d_call: .
cdr3_aa: CASSSAGEYTEAFF
cdr3_nt: TGTGCCAGCAGTTCGGCGGGGGAGTACACTGAAGCTTTCTTT

j_call: TRBJ2-7
cdr3_length: 15
clone_size: many
v_call: TRBV6-5
d_call: TRBD1
cdr3_aa: CASRGTGQGIYEQYF
cdr3_nt: TGTGCCAGCAGAGGGACGGGACAGGGGATCTACGAGCAGTACTTC

j_call: TRBJ1-1
cdr3_length: 13
clone_size: large
v_call: TRBV3-1
d_call: .
cdr3_aa: CASSQDGTAEAFF
cdr3_nt: TGTGCCAGCAGCCAAGATGGGACCGCTGAAGCTTTCTTT

j_call: TRBJ2-3
cdr3_length: 16
clone_size: .
v_call: TRBV5-1
d_call: .
cdr3_aa: CASSYNRAARSDTQYF
cdr3_nt: TGCGCCAGCAGCTATAACCGGGCCGCGAGGTCAGATACGCAGTATTTT

j_call: TRBJ2-1
cdr3_length: 16
clone_size: medium-sized
v_call: TRBV20-1
d_call: TRBD2
cdr3_aa: CSARDRRGGLYNEQFF
cdr3_nt: TGCAGTGCTAGAGATCGACGGGGGGGCTTATACAATGAGCAGTTCTTC

j_call: TRBJ2-1
cdr3_length: 11
clone_size: .
v_call: TRBV29-1
d_call: .
cdr3_aa: CSVARISEQFF
cdr3_nt: TGCAGCGTTGCCCGGATAAGTGAGCAGTTCTTC

j_call: TRBJ1-2
cdr3_length: 17
clone_size: medium-sized
v_call: TRBV6-4
d_call: TRBD1
cdr3_aa: CASSDSSLGQGARGYTF
cdr3_nt: TGTGCCAGCAGTGACTCGAGTCTCGGTCAGGGGGCGCGAGGCTACACCTTC

j_call: TRBJ2-7
cdr3_length: 15
clone_size: few
v_call: TRBV6-2/TRBV6-3
d_call: TRBD2
cdr3_aa: CASSSLRDYSYEQYF
cdr3_nt: TGTGCCAGCAGCAGCCTGAGGGACTACTCATACGAGCAGTACTTC

j_call: TRBJ2-5
cdr3_length: 12
clone_size: many
v_call: TRBV30
d_call: .
cdr3_aa: CAWKSNQETQYF
cdr3_nt: TGTGCCTGGAAAAGTAACCAAGAGACCCAGTACTTC